This T cell receptor beta chain is drawn from a study of neurological immune-mediated disorders. Study-wide findings and caveats: According to phylogenetic grouping, one related-CDR3 cluster, a possible signature, contained the repertoires of 18 of 34 multiple sclerosis patients.

TCRdb redid the calling of the 5' RACE reads with MiXCR, one entry per CDR3 protein. The sample records 20,000 or so distinct CDR3 sequences, roughly 2.7% being singletons. This clonotype has at least ten counts. Its antigen remains unknown. With 7 bases removed from V and 0 bases from J, the gap between germline ends came to 15 bases. The CDR3 has 14 amino acids. CDR1 and CDR2 (germline): DFQATT, SNEGSKA (reference sequence). The sequencing sample was made of PBMCs. The chain joins TRBV20-1 to TRBJ1-1, with a weak D call TRBD1 (5 bases). This TCR was recovered from a woman in her late teens or twenties with multiple sclerosis. CDR3 residues: CSGVASTVNTEAFF. CDR3 coding DNA: TGCAGTGGGGTGGCCTCGACAGTGAACACTGAAGCTTTCTTT.